The 16 T cell receptor beta chains below come from one sample, sequenced in a study of blood T cell repertoires in COVID-19. Sequencing used immunoSEQ multiplex PCR; TCRdb keeps in-frame clones, though not all of them. This sample has about 150,000 clones; less than 90% occur once, and the top ten carry roughly 8%. Specimen: PBMCs or T cells enriched from blood (not recorded which). All receptors come from a woman between 50 and 59 years old who had recovered from COVID-19.

CDR3 amino acids: CATLAASTDTQYF. The CDR3 DNA follows: TGTGCCACCTTAGCGGCTAGCACAGATACGCAGTATTTT. The chain combines TRBV28 with TRBJ2-3; maybe TRBD2 (6 bases). CDR3 size: 13 residues. Between the trimmed V and J ends, which lost 10 bases and 0 bases, there was a span of 11 bases. Germline V lookup: CDR1 MDHEN, CDR2 SYDVKM.

This chain uses TRBV7-6 with TRBJ2-2; tentative D call: TRBD1 (5 bases). Trimming took off 2 bases at V and 5 bases at J, with 15 bases between the two ends. This CDR3 has 16 residues. Germline assignment: CDR1 SGHVS and CDR2 FNYEAQ. The CDR3 nucleotides are TGTGCCAGCAGCTTACAGGCGACAGTTCCTACCGGGGAGCTGTTTTTT. Protein sequence: CASSLQATVPTGELFF.

This chain joins TRBV9 and TRBJ1-2; 8 bases are a match to TRBD1. V shed 1 base, J shed 4 bases, and the junction held 3 bases outside the gene matches. CDR1 and CDR2 (germline): SGDLS, YYNGEE. The CDR3 totals 14 residues. In nucleotides, the CDR3 is TGTGCCAGCAGCGTACAGGGGGCCAGCTATGGCTACACCTTC. Protein product: CASSVQGASYGYTF.

The chain combines TRBV6-6 with TRBJ1-4; 9 bases are a match to TRBD1. Germline values: CDR1 MNHNY, CDR2 SVGAGI (reference sequence). V was clipped by 5 bases and J by 5 bases; unmatched bases: 3. This CDR3 comprises 14 residues. The chain's CDR3 is CASSGTGKNEKLFF. The CDR3 DNA reads as TGTGCCAGCAGTGGGACAGGGAAAAATGAAAAACTGTTTTTT.

This rearrangement joins TRBV25-1 to TRBJ1-2; unclear D gene. Trimming took 2 bases from V and 4 from J, leaving 11 bases between them. The CDR3 has 14 amino acids. The V gene's germline CDR1 is MGHDK and CDR2 SYGVNS. The CDR3, as DNA: TGTGCCAGCAGTGAAGGTAGGCGGAGCTATGGCTACACCTTC. Translation: CASSEGRRSYGYTF.

J is TRBJ2-3 and V is TRBV28, with 9 bases identical to TRBD2. The CDR3 totals 17 residues. Germline V gene sequence: CDR1 MDHEN, CDR2 SYDVKM. Losses at the gene ends were 7 bases for V and 1 base for J; bases not matched to a gene: 12. The CDR3 reads CASIPFLSGSGTDTQYF. In nucleotides, the CDR3 is TGTGCCAGCATACCATTCCTTAGCGGGAGTGGCACAGATACGCAGTATTTT.

Concerning this clone: Its ends do not fully match the called genes, so a read error is possible. This sequence joins TRBV10-3 and TRBJ2-3; a possible D gene is TRBD1 (6 bases). Germline CDR1 and CDR2: ENHRY and SYGVKD. The CDR3 extends over 13 amino acids. The CDR3, as DNA: TGTGCCATCAACCCGGACAGCAAAGATACGCAGTATTTT. Residues: CAINPDSKDTQYF.

J is TRBJ1-6 and V is TRBV28; TRBD1 matches at 9 bases. The V and J ends lost 7 bases and 6 bases, in that order; junction bases with no gene match: 7. CDR1 and CDR2 from the germline V gene are MDHEN and SYDVKM. The CDR3 runs 15 residues. Here the CDR3 reads CASKIPGQGNSPLHF. The CDR3 DNA is TGTGCCAGCAAAATTCCGGGACAGGGTAATTCACCCCTCCACTTT.

The chain employs TRBV27 and TRBJ2-7, with TRBD2 as a possible D gene (6 bases). The germline V and J ends were trimmed by 7 bases and 1 base, with 11 bases remaining between them. The CDR3 spans 13 residues. Germline CDR1 is MNHEY and CDR2 is SMNVEV (reference sequence). This chain's CDR3 is CASMSGWSYEQYF. The CDR3 DNA follows: TGTGCCAGCATGAGCGGGTGGTCCTACGAGCAGTACTTC.

This clone was recorded a few times. The rearrangement joins TRBV9 to TRBJ2-1; possibly TRBD2 for D (6 bases). This CDR3 has 14 residues. Germline V gives CDR1 SGDLS, CDR2 YYNGEE. Trimming shortened V by 4 bases and J by 7 bases, and 15 bases separated the two germline ends. Here the CDR3 DNA reads TGTGCCAGCAGCCCCCCCCGCGGGAAGAATGAGCAGTTCTTC. Amino acids: CASSPPRGKNEQFF.

This clone was seen only a few times. The rearrangement uses TRBV18 and TRBJ1-4; 8 bases agree with TRBD1. The CDR3 has 12 residues. Germline values: CDR1 KGHSH, CDR2 LQKENI. V was pared by 5 bases and J by 10 bases, with 3 bases of the junction left unmatched. CDR3 loop: CASSGQGGKLFF. For the CDR3, the DNA is TGTGCCAGCTCAGGACAGGGTGGAAAACTGTTTTTT.

This clone was detected only once. The chain joins TRBV27 to TRBJ1-1; D may be TRBD1 (6 bases). CDR1 is MNHEY, CDR2 SMNVEV, per germline (reference sequence). This CDR3 is 13 amino acids long. V was cut by 8 bases and J by 8 bases, with 18 bases left in between. CDR3 sequence (DNA): TGTGCCAGCGGCAGACCTACAGGGCCCGAAGCTTTCTTT. Translating it yields CASGRPTGPEAFF.

This clone was seen once. The chain links TRBV18 to TRBJ1-1; 7 positions match TRBD1. Germline V gives CDR1 KGHSH, CDR2 LQKENI. The CDR3 has 13 residues. V was clipped by 5 bases and J by 5 bases; unmatched bases: 5. The CDR3 is CASSSDRVTEAFF. The CDR3 nucleotides read TGTGCCAGCTCAAGCGACAGGGTGACTGAAGCTTTCTTT. The full variable domain, completed using reference TRBV18 and TRBJ1-1, is NAGVMQNPRHLVRRRGQEARLRCSPMKGHSHVYWYRQLPEEGLKFMVYLQKENIIDESGMPKERFSAEFPKEGPSILRIQQVVRGDSAAYFCASSSDRVTEAFFGQGTRLTVV.

V is TRBV3-1 (or the pseudogene TRBV3-2) and J is TRBJ2-7; D call uncertain. Germline lookup yields CDR1 LGHDT and CDR2 YNNKEL (reference sequence). The CDR3 length is 13 residues. Between the trimmed V and J ends, which lost 0 bases and 8 bases, there was a span of 11 bases. CDR3 loop: CASSQDNLLKQYF. The CDR3 DNA reads as TGTGCCAGCAGCCAAGATAATCTATTGAAGCAGTACTTC.

In its sample, this clone was seen a few times. The gene calls are TRBV24-1 and TRBJ2-3; TRBD2 agrees at 8 bases. The CDR3 runs to 14 residues. CDR1 and CDR2 (germline): KGHDR, SFDVKD. Germline trimming cut 4 bases from V and 3 bases from J; bases unmatched to any gene: 2. The CDR3 sequence is CATSEIAGTDTQYF. The CDR3 DNA reads TGTGCCACCAGTGAGATAGCGGGAACAGATACGCAGTATTTT.

This chain uses TRBV5-6 with TRBJ2-7; possible D gene TRBD1, 6 bases. In germline, CDR1 is SGHDT, CDR2 YYEEEE. The V end was cut by 7 bases, the J end by 5 bases, with 19 bases between. CDR3 length equals 14 residues. This CDR3 is CASSSTYRANEQYF. Written as DNA, the CDR3 is TGTGCCAGCTCTTCAACTTACAGGGCAAACGAGCAGTACTTC.